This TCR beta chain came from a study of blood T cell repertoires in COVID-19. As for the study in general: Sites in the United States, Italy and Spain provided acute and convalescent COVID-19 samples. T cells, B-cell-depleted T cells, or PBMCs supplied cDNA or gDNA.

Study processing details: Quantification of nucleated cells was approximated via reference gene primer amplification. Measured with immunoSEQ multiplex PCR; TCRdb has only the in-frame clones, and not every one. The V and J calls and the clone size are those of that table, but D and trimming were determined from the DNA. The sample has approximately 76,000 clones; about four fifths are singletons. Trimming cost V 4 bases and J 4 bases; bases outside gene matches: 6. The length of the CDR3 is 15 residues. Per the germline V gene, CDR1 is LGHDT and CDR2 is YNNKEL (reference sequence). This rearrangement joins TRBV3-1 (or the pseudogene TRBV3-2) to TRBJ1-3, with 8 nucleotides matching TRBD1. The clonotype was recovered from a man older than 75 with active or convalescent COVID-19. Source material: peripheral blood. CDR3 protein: CASSPGQVAGNTIYF. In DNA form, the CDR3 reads TGTGCCAGCAGCCCGGGACAGGTCGCGGGAAACACCATATATTTT.